This T cell receptor beta chain emerged from a study of radiotherapy plus CTLA-4 blockade in lung cancer. Profiled with immunoSEQ multiplex PCR; TCRdb holds only in-frame clones, not every one. This table has some 110,000 clones, 78% appearing once. Germline CDR1 and CDR2: SQVTM and ANQGSEA. This CDR3 is 13 amino acids long. Trimming pared 6 bases from V and 4 bases from J, leaving 13 bases between. This chain connects TRBV29-1 to TRBJ1-5, with a weak D call TRBD1 (6 bases). This specimen consisted of peripheral blood, obtained from a patient treated with radiotherapy plus ipilimumab. The receptor comes from a human donor with non-small cell lung cancer who had a partial response to radiotherapy plus ipilimumab. CDR3 sequence: CSVRGGGNQPQHF. The DNA for the CDR3 is TGCAGCGTCCGTGGGGGCGGGAATCAGCCCCAGCATTTT.